The 27 T cell receptor beta chains given below trace back to one sample, sequenced in a study of shared clonotypes between healthy human individuals. Clones were read by immunoSEQ multiplex PCR, and TCRdb kept only the in-frame ones, dropping some. The repertoire has about 960,000 clones, 76% of them found once; the top ten carry around 1.5%. The sequencing input was memory CD4+ T cells sorted from blood. As to subset: CD45RA-negative fraction. Receptor source: a man aged 18 to 30 in good health.

The V call is TRBV6-5, the J call TRBJ1-1; D is uncertain. The CDR3 extends over 14 amino acids. The germline CDR1 and CDR2 sequences are MNHEY and SVGAGI. The V and J ends lost 10 bases and 3 bases respectively, with 18 bases between them. In DNA form, the CDR3 reads TGTGCCACCGGGCAGCCCAGTGGGGACACTGAAGCTTTCTTT. Amino acid sequence: CATGQPSGDTEAFF.

In its sample, this clone was seen once. The chain couples TRBV12-5 to TRBJ1-5, with TRBD1 identical over 8 bases. The CDR3 totals 15 residues. Germline V lookup: CDR1 LGHNT, CDR2 FRNRAP. Unmatched junction bases numbered 4, after V lost 5 bases and J lost 1 base. The CDR3 reads CASGPDRASNQPQHF. CDR3 nucleotides: TGTGCTAGTGGTCCGGACAGGGCCAGCAATCAGCCCCAGCATTTT.

In regard to this clone: The same CDR3 is also encoded by other DNA sequences in this sample. V and J are TRBV19 and TRBJ1-6, with 7 bases lining up with TRBD1. The junction had 5 bases not matched to a gene; V was cut back by 8 bases and J by 10 bases. The CDR3 covers 12 residues. CDR1 LNHDA and CDR2 SQIVND come from the germline V gene (reference sequence). The CDR3 DNA sequence: TGTGCCAGTCGACAGGGTGGATCACCCCTCCACTTT. It codes for CASRQGGSPLHF.

Comments on this clone: Within the sample, other DNA sequences also encode this same CDR3. The V and J genes are TRBV5-4 and TRBJ1-1, with TRBD1 as a possible D gene (5 bases). Germline assignment: CDR1 SGHNT and CDR2 YYREEE (reference sequence). This CDR3 spans 13 amino acids. The V end was cut by 3 bases, the J end by 1 base, with 7 bases between. The chain's CDR3 is CASSWDRNTEAFF. The CDR3 DNA is TGTGCCAGCAGCTGGGACCGGAACACTGAAGCTTTCTTT.

V is TRBV2 and J is TRBJ1-5; D unclear. The CDR3 loop spans 14 amino acids. The V gene's germline CDR1 is SNHLY and CDR2 FYNNEI. Between the trimmed V and J ends, which lost 2 bases and 9 bases, there was a span of 14 bases. The CDR3 loop reads CASSESLPGGPQHF. The CDR3, as DNA: TGTGCCAGCAGTGAAAGTCTCCCGGGTGGGCCCCAGCATTTT.

The chain combines TRBV29-1 with TRBJ2-1; D is perhaps TRBD1 (6 bases). V lost 7 bases, J lost 6 bases, and 10 bases lay in between. Germline V gene lookup returns CDR1 SQVTM and CDR2 ANQGSEA. The CDR3 runs 11 residues. This CDR3 reads CSADRSNEQFF. For the CDR3, the DNA is TGCAGCGCTGACAGGTCCAATGAGCAGTTCTTC.

The J gene is TRBJ1-3, the V gene TRBV6-1, with D uncertain. The CDR3 consists of 13 residues. Germline V CDR1 and CDR2: MNHNS, SASEGT. The V end was cut by 7 bases, the J end by 7 bases, with 14 bases between. The CDR3 DNA reads TGTGCCAGCACGGCGGTGACTAGTAACACCATATATTTT. Its translation is CASTAVTSNTIYF.

The V call is TRBV9, the J call TRBJ2-7; D ambiguous. Per germline, CDR1 SGDLS and CDR2 YYNGEE. The CDR3 has 14 amino acids. The V end was cut by 4 bases, the J end by 3 bases, with 14 bases between. This CDR3 reads CASSREVGGYEQYF. CDR3 sequence (DNA): TGTGCCAGCAGCAGAGAGGTGGGTGGCTACGAGCAGTACTTC.

The V call is TRBV5-1, the J call TRBJ2-7; D could derive from TRBD1 or TRBD2 (5 bases each). This CDR3 spans 15 amino acids. V lost 0 bases and J lost 3, with 13 bases in between. Germline V gives CDR1 SGHRS, CDR2 YFSETQ. The CDR3 loop reads CASSLEGEGRYEQYF. The CDR3 coding sequence is TGCGCCAGCAGCTTGGAGGGAGAGGGGCGCTACGAGCAGTACTTC.

The V gene is TRBV7-2, the J gene TRBJ2-4; D may correspond to TRBD1 or TRBD2 (5 bases each). This CDR3 is 15 amino acids long. V lost 4 bases and J lost 7, with 17 bases in between. CDR1 is SGHTA and CDR2 is FQGNSA in the germline V gene. The CDR3 spells CASSSRDGRGNIQYF. CDR3 in DNA: TGTGCCAGCAGCTCACGGGACGGACGAGGGAACATTCAGTACTTC. Full variable domain (remainder filled in from reference TRBV7-2 and TRBJ2-4): GAGVSQSPSNKVTEKGKDVELRCDPISGHTALYWYRQSLGQGLEFLIYFQGNSAPDKSGLPSDRFSAERTGGSVSTLTIQRTQQEDSAVYLCASSSRDGRGNIQYFGAGTRLSVL.

This clone has just a few counts. The rearrangement links TRBV7-2 to TRBJ1-6; D is unclear. Trimming cost V 8 bases and J 7 bases, with 9 bases left between them. This CDR3 contains 12 residues. Germline V gene data show CDR1 as SGHTA and CDR2 as FQGNSA. The CDR3 nucleotides read TGTGCCAGCTCGGCGAGGAATTCACCCCTCCACTTT. This gives the protein CASSARNSPLHF. The variable domain in full, completed from reference TRBV7-2 and TRBJ1-6, reads GAGVSQSPSNKVTEKGKDVELRCDPISGHTALYWYRQSLGQGLEFLIYFQGNSAPDKSGLPSDRFSAERTGGSVSTLTIQRTQQEDSAVYLCASSARNSPLHFGNGTRLTVT.

In its sample, this clone was seen many times. The chain couples TRBV11-2 to TRBJ2-3, with D hard to call. Germline CDR1 reads SGHAT; CDR2 reads FQNNGV. Trimming removed 1 base from V and 4 bases from J, with 15 bases in between. This CDR3 contains 16 residues. CDR3 DNA sequence: TGTGCCAGCAGCTTAGGTAAAGGGATGGCGCCAGATACGCAGTATTTT. It yields the protein CASSLGKGMAPDTQYF.

Here the CDR3 reads CASSTRQGPMFEQYF. The DNA for the CDR3 is TGTGCCAGCAGCACCCGACAGGGTCCCATGTTCGAGCAGTACTTC. The chain combines TRBV7-2 with TRBJ2-7, with 7 positions matching TRBD1. Losses at the gene ends were 5 bases for V and 6 bases for J; bases not matched to a gene: 13. The CDR3 runs 15 residues. CDR1 and CDR2 from the germline V gene are SGHTA and FQGNSA.

This clone has a handful of counts. The chain carries TRBV10-3 and TRBJ2-2; 8 positions match TRBD1. Germline lookup yields CDR1 ENHRY and CDR2 SYGVKD. J lost 5 bases, V lost 5 bases, and 10 bases had no gene match. The CDR3 covers 16 residues. The CDR3 DNA follows: TGTGCCATCAGTTCTGGACAGGGAAGGAAAACCGGGGAGCTGTTTTTT. Its translation: CAISSGQGRKTGELFF.

This chain uses TRBV5-8 with TRBJ1-6, with D hard to call. Trimming pared 4 bases from V and 7 bases from J, leaving 12 bases between. This CDR3 has 14 residues. Germline lookup yields CDR1 SGHTS and CDR2 YDEGEE. The CDR3 sequence is CASSPGSLNSPLHF. The CDR3 DNA is TGTGCCAGCAGCCCCGGGAGTCTCAATTCACCCCTCCACTTT.

The genes are TRBV4-1 and TRBJ1-2, with 12 nucleotides matching TRBD1. V trimming: 1 base; J trimming: 7 bases; junction bases outside the gene matches: 4. CDR1 and CDR2 from the germline V gene are MGHRA and YSYEKL. This CDR3 has 15 amino acids. The CDR3 DNA sequence: TGCGCCAGCAGCCAAGGGGACAGGGGGCTGGGTGGCTACACCTTC. Residues: CASSQGDRGLGGYTF.

V is TRBV7-9 and J is TRBJ1-1, with D perhaps TRBD1 (5 bases). The CDR3 is 13 amino acids. The V end was cut by 1 base, the J end by 10 bases, with 13 bases between. Germline CDR1 is SEHNR and CDR2 is FQNEAQ (reference sequence). The chain's CDR3 is CASSLVEKGIAFF. CDR3 coding DNA: TGTGCCAGCAGCTTAGTTGAGAAGGGGATAGCTTTCTTT.

The genes are TRBV29-1 and TRBJ2-3, with 8 bases fitting TRBD2. The J segment lost 2 bases and the V segment lost 3 bases, leaving 4 bases of the junction unmatched. Germline V CDR1 and CDR2: SQVTM, ANQGSEA. The CDR3 sequence is 14 residues long. The chain's CDR3 is CSVDQRGNTDTQYF. CDR3 nucleotide sequence: TGCAGCGTTGACCAGCGGGGGAACACAGATACGCAGTATTTT.

In its sample, this clone was seen a few times. The chain employs TRBV5-6 and TRBJ1-3, with D uncertain. Germline V CDR1 and CDR2: SGHDT, YYEEEE. Trimming removed 0 bases from V and 0 bases from J, with 10 bases in between. The CDR3 is 16 residues long. CDR3 DNA sequence: TGTGCCAGCAGCTTGGATGGCTCCGGCTCTGGAAACACCATATATTTT. This encodes CASSLDGSGSGNTIYF.

V usage is TRBV10-2 and J usage is TRBJ2-7; 7 nucleotides agree with TRBD1. CDR3 length: 14 amino acids. Germline V CDR1 and CDR2: WSHSY, SAAADI. The ends lost 6 bases at V and 3 bases at J; junction bases unmatched: 8. The CDR3: CASSPGGNLYEQYF. CDR3 sequence (DNA): TGCGCCAGCAGCCCAGGGGGTAACCTCTACGAGCAGTACTTC.

The chain links TRBV7-9 to TRBJ2-5, with D possibly being TRBD1 (6 bases). V was pared by 5 bases and J by 5 bases, with 21 bases between. The CDR3 length is 16 residues. Germline V gene lookup returns CDR1 SEHNR and CDR2 FQNEAQ (reference sequence). The CDR3 DNA sequence: TGTGCCAGCAGCCAAAAGAGGACGGGTAGGGGGGAGACCCAGTACTTC. Translation: CASSQKRTGRGETQYF.

The CDR3 DNA is TGTGCCAGCAGCTTGGACGGGACGAGCCAAGAGACCCAGTACTTC. Encoded protein: CASSLDGTSQETQYF. The chain joins TRBV5-4 to TRBJ2-5, with D possibly being TRBD1 or TRBD2 (5 bases each). V dropped 0 bases and J dropped 1 base, with 10 bases sitting between them. Germline CDR1 is SGHNT and CDR2 is YYREEE (reference sequence). The CDR3 extends over 15 amino acids.

The chain joins TRBV13 to TRBJ2-1; TRBD1 aligns across 8 bases. The CDR3 length is 15 residues. Germline CDR1 and CDR2: PRHDT and FYEKMQ (reference sequence). The V segment lost 5 bases and the J segment 0 bases; nucleotides outside the gene matches: 3. As DNA, the CDR3 is TGTGCCAGCAGCCAAGGGACAGGCTCCTACAATGAGCAGTTCTTC. It specifies CASSQGTGSYNEQFF.

This clone has just one count. Other DNA sequences in this specimen translate into the identical CDR3. The chain is built from TRBV11-3 and TRBJ2-3; TRBD1 is a possible D gene (6 bases). From germline, CDR1 is SGHNT and CDR2 YENEEA. The CDR3 covers 15 residues. Trimming removed 1 base from V and 0 bases from J, with 8 bases in between. In DNA, the CDR3 is TGTGCCAGCAGCTTAGGGGGGCGTAGCACAGATACGCAGTATTTT. Protein sequence: CASSLGGRSTDTQYF.

This chain connects TRBV27 to TRBJ1-1; D is uncertain. In germline, CDR1 is MNHEY, CDR2 SMNVEV (reference sequence). V was cut by 6 bases and J by 0 bases, with 8 bases left in between. The CDR3 consists of 13 residues. CDR3 in amino acids: CASSSTMNTEAFF. CDR3 coding DNA: TGTGCCAGCAGCAGCACAATGAACACTGAAGCTTTCTTT.

V usage is TRBV19 and J usage is TRBJ1-1; TRBD1 matches 8 bases. Germline V gene data show CDR1 as LNHDA and CDR2 as SQIVND (reference sequence). The CDR3 sequence is 15 residues long. V was clipped by 3 bases and J by 4 bases; unmatched bases: 7. CDR3 nucleotides: TGTGCCAGTAGTATCGGAGCAGGGGGCGGCACTGAAGCTTTCTTT. It specifies CASSIGAGGGTEAFF. Full variable domain (remainder filled in from reference TRBV19 and TRBJ1-1): DGGITQSPKYLFRKEGQNVTLSCEQNLNHDAMYWYRQDPGQGLRLIYYSQIVNDFQKGDIAEGYSVSREKKESFPLTVTSAQKNPTAFYLCASSIGAGGGTEAFFGQGTRLTVV.

This sequence joins TRBV6-6 and TRBJ2-5; tentative D call: TRBD2 (7 bases). The CDR3 loop spans 16 amino acids. The germline V and J ends were trimmed by 6 bases and 5 bases, with 22 bases remaining between them. The V gene's germline CDR1 is MNHNY and CDR2 SVGAGI (reference sequence). The CDR3 DNA reads TGTGCCAGCAGCTACGACAACGGGGGGCCGGGGGAGACCCAGTACTTC. Protein: CASSYDNGGPGETQYF.